This T cell receptor (beta chain) came from a study of blood T cell repertoires in COVID-19. Method: immunoSEQ multiplex PCR; TCRdb's copy keeps in-frame clones and lacks some. The sample yields over 250,000 clones, approximately 85% seen once. Trimming pared 6 bases from V and 5 bases from J, leaving 8 bases between. Germline V gives CDR1 SGHNT, CDR2 YYREEE (reference sequence). CDR3 length: 12 amino acids. This clone appeared a few times. This TCR derives from a human donor in a cohort sampled during active COVID-19. V usage is TRBV5-4 and J usage is TRBJ2-2; D unclear. Sequencing used peripheral blood. The DNA of the CDR3 is TGTGCCAGCAATACCGGGACCGGGGAGCTGTTTTTT. This gives the protein CASNTGTGELFF.